This TCR beta chain came from a study of T cell clonotyping in hematopoietic cell transplantation. Findings of the study overall: Higher Inverse Simpson Index values in graft donor and pretransplant recipient predicted broader posttransplant TCR diversity.

The CDR3 loop spans 15 amino acids. The ends lost 6 bases at V and 2 bases at J; junction bases unmatched: 5. Germline V gene lookup returns CDR1 SGHTA and CDR2 FQGTGA. Time point noted: recipient sample about 28 days before transplant, after cytoreduction. Note on this clone: Its antigen is as yet unknown.

TCRdb keeps only in-frame clones here, not all; method: immunoSEQ multiplex PCR. Among about 76,000 clones, about 96% were seen once, and the ten largest hold roughly 1.5%. The receptor's source is a woman between 45 and 65 years old with acute myeloid leukemia. Some clones in this sample may be carry-over from other donors' samples. V is TRBV7-3 and J is TRBJ2-3; TRBD2 matches at 10 bases. The input for sequencing was peripheral blood mononuclear cells, taken before stem cell transplant. The CDR3 spells CASRKTSGDTDTQYF. CDR3 sequence (DNA): TGTGCCAGCAGGAAAACTAGCGGGGACACAGATACGCAGTATTTT.